This T cell receptor (beta chain) originates from a study of T-cell memory formation after mild COVID-19. On the study more broadly: TCR clusters largely stayed donor specific.

In germline, CDR1 is SGHTA, CDR2 FQGTGA. The CDR3 runs 15 residues. Between the trimmed V and J ends, which lost 0 bases and 3 bases, there was a span of 11 bases. TCRdb itself ran the 5' RACE reads through MiXCR, one entry per CDR3 protein. The table shows about 270,000 distinct CDR3 sequences, with under 20% occurring only once. The receptor was derived from a man aged 18 to 29 who had mild COVID-19 (a few samples of this study predate the infection). Cell type and time point are not known. J is TRBJ1-1 and V is TRBV7-3; perhaps TRBD1 as D (6 bases). Sequences were obtained from PBMCs or a T cell subset sorted from them (not recorded which). For the CDR3, the DNA is TGTGCCAGCAGCTTAACCCCGGGACAAGACACTGAAGCTTTCTTT. This codes for CASSLTPGQDTEAFF.